This T cell receptor (beta chain) appears in the sequencing data of a study of blood T cells in healthy people across ages. The second PCR ran about 6 to 12 cycles with a sample-barcoded 5' primer and J-beta primers. TCRdb processed the 5' RACE reads anew with MiXCR; each CDR3 protein has one entry. The repertoire includes around 1,800,000 distinct CDR3 sequences, roughly two fifths of them detected once, and approximately 22% sits in the top ten. V lost 2 bases and J 2 bases, leaving 14 bases between the germline ends. Per the germline V gene, CDR1 is SGHDT and CDR2 is YYEEEE. The CDR3 has 15 amino acids. On this clonotype: With a much larger clone just one base away, this may be a read error.

The chain links TRBV5-6 to TRBJ2-7, with D tentatively TRBD1 (5 bases). The sequenced sample was blood. This receptor was taken from a human donor in good health. CDR3 sequence: CASSFRAASTYEQYF. In DNA form, the CDR3 reads TGTGCCAGCAGCTTCAGGGCAGCATCCACCTACGAGCAGTACTTC. The complete variable domain, with remaining parts taken from reference TRBV5-6 and TRBJ2-7, reads DAGVTQSPTHLIKTRGQQVTLRCSPKSGHDTVSWYQQALGQGPQFIFQYYEEEERQRGNFPDRFSGHQFPNYSSELNVNALLLGDSALYLCASSFRAASTYEQYFGPGTRLTVT.